Sequencing of this T cell receptor beta chain was carried out in a study of monozygotic twins with inflammatory bowel disease. TCRdb processed the 5' RACE reads again and assigns one entry to each CDR3 protein, with no DNA. The sample features a few hundred thousand distinct CDR3 sequences, with approximately 2.8% in its top ten. Study-level points and caveats: Healthy co-twins, by inverse Simpson, had higher TCRbeta diversity than their siblings with IBD.

CDR3 length: 15 residues. A word on this clonotype: What it recognizes is unknown.

The V gene is TRBV12-3 or TRBV12-4, the J gene TRBJ1-3; absent DNA, TCRdb's TRBD1 call cannot be checked. Sequences were obtained from blood. This clonotype was obtained from a human donor with ulcerative colitis or Crohn's disease, or a healthy co-twin of an affected twin (not recorded which). The CDR3 loop reads CASSEQGGPGNTIYF.